The 8 T cell receptor beta chains listed next were all sequenced from one sample in a study of blood T cell repertoires in COVID-19. Repertoires were generated with immunoSEQ multiplex PCR, while TCRdb's copy carries only in-frame clones and drops some. Here the sample spans around 120,000 clones, around 85% being singletons. The sample comprised peripheral blood. The receptors shown here come from a man between 65 and 85 years old with active or convalescent COVID-19.

This clone was observed a single time. The chain recombines TRBV5-1 with TRBJ2-7, with 15 bases identical to TRBD2. Germline V gene sequence: CDR1 SGHRS, CDR2 YFSETQ. CDR3 length equals 17 residues. With 3 bases clipped from V and 0 bases from J, the junction kept 4 bases outside the gene matches. In DNA form, the CDR3 reads TGCGCCAGCAGCTCGGGACTAGCGGGAGGAAGCTCCTACGAGCAGTACTTC. This encodes CASSSGLAGGSSYEQYF.

This chain links TRBV24-1 with TRBJ1-4, with D uncertain. Germline assignment: CDR1 KGHDR and CDR2 SFDVKD. The V end was cut by 3 bases, the J end by 2 bases, with 15 bases between. There are 17 residues in the CDR3. As DNA, the CDR3 is TGTGCCACCAGTGATCCCACCGGGTGCCCCACTAATGAAAAACTGTTTTTT. Protein: CATSDPTGCPTNEKLFF.

This chain uses TRBV3-1 (or the pseudogene TRBV3-2) with TRBJ2-5; perhaps TRBD2 as D (6 bases). The CDR3 has 17 residues. Germline CDR1 and CDR2: LGHDT and YNNKEL (reference sequence). Trimming stripped 9 bases from V and 0 bases from J, with 23 bases between. The CDR3 loop reads CASSLLSGVGYQETQYF. The CDR3 DNA reads as TGTGCCAGTTCCCTACTTTCGGGGGTTGGGTACCAAGAGACCCAGTACTTC.

V and J are TRBV6-5 and TRBJ2-3, with D unclear. V was trimmed by 5 bases and J by 4 bases, leaving 10 bases between them. CDR1 and CDR2 (germline): MNHEY, SVGAGI. This CDR3 contains 13 residues. This chain's CDR3 is CASSLTWSDTQYF. The CDR3 bases are TGTGCCAGCAGTCTGACATGGTCAGATACGCAGTATTTT.

This chain uses TRBV28 with TRBJ1-5; 11 bases line up with TRBD1. The ends lost 8 bases at V and 2 bases at J; junction bases unmatched: 5. This CDR3 contains 15 residues. The germline V gene encodes CDR1 MDHEN and CDR2 SYDVKM. DNA for the CDR3: TGTGCCAGCTGGACAGGGGGCGAAGGCAATCAGCCCCAGCATTTT. The encoded protein is CASWTGGEGNQPQHF.

The V call is TRBV12-5, the J call TRBJ1-1, with TRBD1 matching over 8 bases. Trimming cost V 4 bases and J 1 base; bases outside gene matches: 5. Looked up from germline, CDR1 is LGHNT and CDR2 is FRNRAP. The CDR3 length is 15 residues. The CDR3 is CASGYRGNGNTEAFF. CDR3 nucleotides: TGTGCTAGTGGTTACAGGGGGAATGGGAACACTGAAGCTTTCTTT.

The V call is TRBV24-1, the J call TRBJ1-2, with TRBD1 matching over 10 bases. V lost 4 bases to trimming and J lost 4 bases; unmatched junction nucleotides: 8. The CDR3 extends over 16 amino acids. Germline V gives CDR1 KGHDR, CDR2 SFDVKD. CDR3 in amino acids: CATSDPGTGESYGYTF. CDR3 sequence (DNA): TGTGCCACCAGTGACCCCGGGACAGGGGAATCCTATGGCTACACCTTC.

This chain joins TRBV7-2 and TRBJ2-1; TRBD2 agrees at 12 bases. V shed 8 bases and J 5 bases; nucleotides not matched to a gene: 1. The V gene's germline CDR1 is SGHTA and CDR2 FQGNSA. The CDR3 is 13 amino acids. The CDR3 DNA is TGTGCCAGCGGACTAGCGGGGAACAATGAGCAGTTCTTC. Protein sequence: CASGLAGNNEQFF. Supplemented by reference TRBV7-2 and TRBJ2-1, the full variable domain reads GAGVSQSPSNKVTEKGKDVELRCDPISGHTALYWYRQSLGQGLEFLIYFQGNSAPDKSGLPSDRFSAERTGGSVSTLTIQRTQQEDSAVYLCASGLAGNNEQFFGPGTRLTVL.